Listed below are T cell receptor beta chains from one sample, sequenced in a study of blood T cell repertoires in COVID-19. TCRdb's copy holds only in-frame clones and misses some; the assay was immunoSEQ multiplex PCR. The sample holds about 59,000 clones, around 79% seen once. Sequencing was done on a sample of peripheral blood. All receptors come from a man aged 55 to 70 with acute or convalescent COVID-19. Each CDR3 is given with its conserved first and last residue. D genes are given only for firm matches. Only some rows state a clone size, as once, few, many or a class for expanded clones.

TRBV11-2,TRBJ2-5,16,TRBD2,NA,CASSLGPAGGQETQYF,TGTGCCAGCAGCTTAGGTCCAGCGGGGGGGCAAGAGACCCAGTACTTC
TRBV30,TRBJ2-3,14,NA,NA,CAWNIRGLGDTQYF,TGTGCCTGGAATATCCGGGGGTTGGGAGATACGCAGTATTTT
TRBV19,TRBJ1-1,12,NA,once,CASSIFPGRAFF,TGTGCCAGTAGTATATTTCCCGGGAGGGCTTTCTTT
TRBV5-1,TRBJ2-1,16,NA,once,CASSQTPTQGYNEQFF,TGCGCCAGCAGCCAGACCCCTACTCAGGGCTACAATGAGCAGTTCTTC
TRBV13,TRBJ2-5,13,NA,NA,CASSLDSEETQYF,TGTGCCAGCAGCTTAGACTCCGAGGAGACCCAGTACTTC
TRBV5-1,TRBJ1-2,14,NA,NA,CASSLAGSGYGYTF,TGCGCCAGCAGCCTAGCCGGAAGCGGCTATGGCTACACCTTC
TRBV6-5,TRBJ1-2,12,NA,many,CASSPRQGGYTF,TGTGCCAGCAGTCCACGACAAGGAGGCTACACCTTC
TRBV27,TRBJ2-7,15,TRBD1,NA,CASSEPGTASYEQYF,TGTGCCAGCAGTGAACCCGGGACAGCCTCCTACGAGCAGTACTTC
TRBV6-5,TRBJ1-3,15,NA,NA,CASSYSRHGGNTIYF,TGTGCCAGCAGTTACTCAAGACATGGGGGAAACACCATATATTTT
TRBV2,TRBJ1-2,14,TRBD1,NA,CASSQGQGGYGYTF,TGTGCCAGCAGCCAAGGACAGGGGGGCTATGGCTACACCTTC
TRBV7-9,TRBJ2-1,17,TRBD2,NA,CASSPGLAGAGYNEQFF,TGTGCCAGCAGCCCCGGACTAGCGGGGGCTGGGTACAATGAGCAGTTCTTC
TRBV27,TRBJ2-1,13,NA,NA,CASRVTAPNEQFF,TGTGCCAGCAGAGTGACAGCTCCAAATGAGCAGTTCTTC
TRBV2,TRBJ1-5,13,NA,NA,CASSESRNQPQHF,TGTGCCAGCAGTGAAAGCCGTAATCAGCCCCAGCATTTT
TRBV30,TRBJ2-3,12,NA,NA,CAWSVHPDTQYF,TGTGCCTGGAGTGTACACCCAGATACGCAGTATTTT
TRBV29-1,TRBJ1-4,16,NA,NA,CSVVSDSPSTNEKLFF,TGCAGCGTTGTCTCAGATTCCCCGTCAACTAATGAAAAACTGTTTTTT
TRBV19,TRBJ2-1,15,NA,NA,CASTKSRDFFNEQFF,TGTGCCAGTACTAAAAGCAGGGATTTTTTCAATGAGCAGTTCTTC
TRBV7-2,TRBJ1-1,15,NA,NA,CASSLTVSSGTEAFF,TGTGCCAGCAGCTTAACGGTCTCCTCGGGGACTGAAGCTTTCTTT
TRBV6-5,TRBJ2-3,14,TRBD1,NA,CATLTGTYTDTQYF,TGTGCCACTCTGACAGGGACCTACACAGATACGCAGTATTTT
TRBV5-1,TRBJ1-5,15,NA,NA,CASSLEGRSDQPQHF,TGCGCCAGCAGCTTGGAGGGGAGGTCGGACCAGCCCCAGCATTTT
TRBV7-3,TRBJ1-1,14,TRBD1,NA,CASSRGQGRSEAFF,TGTGCCAGCAGCCGGGGACAGGGGAGATCTGAAGCTTTCTTT
TRBV2,TRBJ2-2,17,NA,NA,CASSQVGFRRLSGELFF,TGTGCCAGCAGCCAGGTCGGATTTCGTAGATTATCCGGGGAGCTGTTTTTT
TRBV7-9,TRBJ2-5,14,TRBD1,NA,CASSSDRASETQYF,TGTGCCAGCAGCTCGGACAGGGCTTCTGAGACCCAGTACTTC
TRBV10-3,TRBJ1-2,16,TRBD1,NA,CAISDSDGQGKDGYTF,TGTGCCATCAGTGACTCCGACGGACAGGGGAAAGATGGCTACACCTTC
TRBV18,TRBJ1-3,16,TRBD1,NA,CASSLGTGNSGNTIYF,TGTGCCAGCTCACTTGGGACAGGGAACTCTGGAAACACCATATATTTT
TRBV30,TRBJ1-2,12,NA,NA,CAWSVGQAGYTF,TGTGCCTGGAGTGTGGGGCAGGCGGGCTACACCTTC
TRBV7-2,TRBJ2-5,14,NA,NA,CASSPRTAQETQYF,TGTGCCAGCAGCCCTAGGACAGCGCAAGAGACCCAGTACTTC
TRBV14,TRBJ1-2,16,TRBD1,NA,CASSLMISGGSYGYTF,TGTGCCAGCAGCCTCATGATTTCAGGGGGATCCTATGGCTACACCTTC
TRBV9,TRBJ1-2,15,NA,NA,CASSVGTGPGYGYTF,TGTGCCAGCAGCGTAGGCACAGGGCCTGGCTATGGCTACACCTTC
TRBV27,TRBJ2-7,17,NA,NA,CASSPRGRPGVVYEQYF,TGTGCCAGCAGTCCTCGAGGTAGACCAGGGGTGGTATACGAGCAGTACTTC
TRBV4-1,TRBJ1-3,16,NA,few,CASSSYGGVSGNTIYF,TGCGCCAGCAGCTCTTACGGGGGAGTCTCTGGAAACACCATATATTTT
TRBV7-9,TRBJ2-6,16,TRBD1,NA,CASSSSTGVGANVLTF,TGTGCCAGCAGCTCATCAACAGGGGTTGGGGCCAACGTCCTGACTTTC
TRBV5-1,TRBJ2-5,15,TRBD2,NA,CASSLSGLATGTQYF,TGCGCCAGCAGCTTGTCAGGACTAGCGACGGGGACCCAGTACTTC
TRBV6-6,TRBJ1-5,15,TRBD1,NA,CASRNRGTRNQPQHF,TGTGCCAGCAGGAACAGGGGCACGAGAAATCAGCCCCAGCATTTT
TRBV5-6,TRBJ2-6,17,TRBD1,NA,CASSFGTGGSGANVLTF,TGTGCCAGCAGCTTTGGGACAGGCGGCTCTGGGGCCAACGTCCTGACTTTC
TRBV5-1,TRBJ1-5,15,NA,NA,CASSFTGLSNQPQHF,TGCGCCAGCAGCTTCACAGGGCTCAGCAATCAGCCCCAGCATTTT
TRBV20-1,TRBJ2-5,16,NA,few,CSASRPTRQGMPAQYF,TGCAGTGCTAGTCGCCCTACTAGGCAGGGGATGCCGGCCCAGTACTTC
TRBV18,TRBJ2-2,15,NA,NA,CASSLGTPNTGELFF,TGTGCCAGCTCACTCGGGACACCGAACACCGGGGAGCTGTTTTTT
TRBV11-1,TRBJ2-7,12,TRBD1,NA,CASSTTGGEQYF,TGTGCCAGCAGCACGACAGGGGGCGAGCAGTACTTC
TRBV5-1,TRBJ2-7,12,TRBD1,NA,CASRTGENEQYF,TGCGCCAGCAGGACAGGGGAGAACGAGCAGTACTTC
TRBV7-3,TRBJ2-5,13,NA,NA,CASSQTDQETQYF,TGTGCCAGCAGCCAGACAGACCAAGAGACCCAGTACTTC
TRBV13,TRBJ1-1,15,NA,NA,CASSTSREGGTEAFF,TGTGCCAGCAGCACCTCGCGGGAGGGGGGGACTGAAGCTTTCTTT
TRBV13,TRBJ1-1,12,NA,NA,CASSPVRVEAFF,TGTGCCAGCAGCCCCGTGCGGGTTGAAGCTTTCTTT
TRBV5-1,TRBJ2-2,13,NA,NA,CASRDLAAEELFF,TGCGCCAGCAGGGACTTAGCGGCCGAGGAGCTGTTTTTT
TRBV5-4,TRBJ2-7,14,NA,NA,CASSTGHLSLEQYF,TGTGCCAGCAGCACGGGTCATCTGTCTCTTGAGCAGTACTTC
TRBV27,TRBJ1-6,14,NA,NA,CASSPGSGSSPLHF,TGTGCCAGCAGTCCCGGATCAGGGTCCTCACCCCTCCACTTT
TRBV4-1,TRBJ1-1,13,NA,NA,CASRRGGDTEAFF,TGCGCCAGCAGAAGGGGAGGGGACACTGAAGCTTTCTTT
TRBV9,TRBJ1-1,15,TRBD1,few,CASSATGGGWAEAFF,TGTGCCAGCAGCGCGACAGGGGGCGGGTGGGCTGAAGCTTTCTTT
TRBV3-1/TRBV3-2,TRBJ1-2,12,NA,NA,CASSRLFYGYTF,TGTGCCAGCAGCCGACTATTCTATGGCTACACCTTC
TRBV12-2,TRBJ2-7,13,NA,NA,CARGGAFSHEQYF,TGTGCAAGAGGGGGGGCCTTCTCCCACGAGCAGTACTTC
TRBV18,TRBJ1-2,11,NA,NA,CASSLQDGYTF,TGTGCCAGCTCCCTCCAGGATGGCTACACCTTC
TRBV30,TRBJ1-1,13,NA,NA,CAWNPQVNTEAFF,TGTGCCTGGAACCCCCAGGTGAACACTGAAGCTTTCTTT
TRBV6-6,TRBJ1-5,14,TRBD1,NA,CASSWTGSNQPQHF,TGTGCCAGCAGCTGGACAGGGTCAAATCAGCCCCAGCATTTT
TRBV5-6,TRBJ2-6,16,NA,once,CASSLDSGTGANVLTF,TGTGCCAGCAGCTTGGATTCAGGGACTGGGGCCAACGTCCTGACTTTC
TRBV18,TRBJ1-1,15,NA,NA,CASSLMDNLNTEAFF,TGTGCCAGCTCACTGATGGACAATTTGAACACTGAAGCTTTCTTT